The clone carrying this T cell receptor (beta chain) showed up many times. Its antigen is not known. With 6 bases clipped from V and 4 bases from J, the junction kept 5 bases outside the gene matches. Germline CDR1 MNHNY, CDR2 SVGAGI (reference sequence). CDR3 length equals 14 residues. The authors ran a second PCR of roughly 6 to 11 cycles using a sample-barcoded 5' primer and a J-beta primer mix. Per-sample output comprised a minimum of 2.5 million paired-end reads containing CDR3. From the 5' RACE reads, TCRdb called clonotypes with MiXCR, one entry per CDR3 protein. Here the sample spans about 1.6 million distinct CDR3 sequences, about 32% being singletons. The authors extracted at least 5 micrograms of total RNA per sample. This sample was included in a study of blood T cells in healthy people across ages. General study results and limits: Per million T cells, TCR beta diversity dropped about linearly as age rose.

The origin of this receptor is a young woman in good health. The sample was blood. The rearrangement uses TRBV6-6 and TRBJ2-3, with TRBD2 matching over 9 bases. The chain's CDR3 is CASRTLAGADTQYF. CDR3 nucleotides: TGTGCCAGCAGGACACTAGCGGGCGCAGATACGCAGTATTTT.